The clone carrying this T cell receptor beta chain was seen repeatedly, ten times or more. Losses at the gene ends were 1 base for V and 8 bases for J; bases not matched to a gene: 2. Germline lookup yields CDR1 SEHNR and CDR2 FQNEAQ (reference sequence). The CDR3 spans 15 residues. TCRdb passed the multiplex PCR reads through MiXCR, listing each CDR3 protein once. In the table there are approximately 100,000 distinct CDR3 sequences, 21% of which are singletons. This entry comes from a study of breast tumors, draining lymph nodes, adjacent tissues. Breast cancer patients provided tissue from their axillary draining lymph nodes.

This TCR was recovered from a female donor with breast cancer. Some clones in this sample may be carry-over from other donors' samples. Sequenced material: axillary lymph node tissue. The rearrangement uses TRBV7-9 and TRBJ2-1, with 13 bases that match TRBD2. CDR3 sequence: CASSLEGLAGDEQFF. DNA of the CDR3: TGTGCCAGCAGCTTAGAAGGACTAGCGGGAGATGAGCAGTTCTTC.